A single sample gave rise to the 15 T cell receptor beta chains below, sequenced in a study of human T cells and chemical hapten exposure. One entry per CDR3 protein, called by TCRdb with MiXCR from the RACE reads. The profile shows roughly 120,000 distinct CDR3 sequences, about 8.2% of them singletons. As to time point: healthy volunteer bleed at 2 weeks. Extraction yielded total RNA from whole blood (unfractionated). The sequenced material came from whole blood. These receptors were collected from a male donor in good health. Some clones in this sample may be carry-over from other donors' samples.

The chain recombines TRBV12-3 or TRBV12-4 with TRBJ2-3; 9 nucleotides line up with TRBD1. This CDR3 spans 16 amino acids. Trimming cost V 7 bases and J 2 bases; bases outside gene matches: 10. CDR3: CASTLRGQGVTDTQYF. CDR3 DNA sequence: TGTGCCAGCACTCTTCGGGGACAGGGAGTCACAGATACGCAGTATTTT.

The J gene is TRBJ2-3, the V gene TRBV12-3 or TRBV12-4, with a tentative D call TRBD2 (5 bases). CDR3 length: 16 residues. Trimming shortened V by 4 bases and J by 0 bases, and 14 bases separated the two germline ends. Here the CDR3 reads CASSSVNGLSTDTQYF. CDR3 sequence (DNA): TGTGCCAGCAGTTCTGTTAACGGACTTAGCACAGATACGCAGTATTTT.

The chain is built from TRBV6-1 and TRBJ1-5; the D gene is possibly TRBD1 (6 bases). The CDR3 extends over 11 amino acids. Germline CDR1 MNHNS, CDR2 SASEGT. V gave up 6 bases and J gave up 8 bases, with 8 bases separating them. The CDR3 nucleotides read TGTGCCAGCAGGAGGGGGGAGCCCCAGCATTTT. As protein: CASRRGEPQHF.

This sequence joins TRBV3-1 and TRBJ2-5; TRBD1 agrees at 7 bases. The CDR3 totals 13 residues. The V segment lost 4 bases and the J segment 4 bases; nucleotides outside the gene matches: 3. The germline V gene encodes CDR1 LGHDT and CDR2 YNNKEL (reference sequence). The CDR3 region is CASSRQGTETQYF. CDR3 bases: TGTGCCAGCAGCCGACAGGGAACAGAGACCCAGTACTTC.

Concerning this clonotype itself: Since a much larger clone is just one base distant, this may be a read error. This sequence joins TRBV7-2 and TRBJ2-3, with D maybe TRBD2 (6 bases). The CDR3 has 16 amino acids. CDR1 SGHTA and CDR2 FQGNSA come from the germline V gene. CDR3 DNA: TGTGTCAGCAGCTTAGTGCCGCGGGAAAGCACAGATACGCAGTATTTT. Translation gives CVSSLVPRESTDTQYF.

Many counts were recorded for this clonotype. The rearrangement links TRBV6-6 to TRBJ2-2; a weak D match, TRBD1 (6 bases). V was clipped by 2 bases and J by 6 bases, with 13 bases between them. This CDR3 comprises 15 residues. The germline V gene encodes CDR1 MNHNY and CDR2 SVGAGI (reference sequence). CDR3 nucleotides: TGTGCCAGCAGTTACAGGGACACCCGCCCCGGGGAGCTGTTTTTT. This gives the protein CASSYRDTRPGELFF.

A single count supports this clonotype. The chain employs TRBV13 and TRBJ1-1, with unresolved D. The CDR3 sequence is 15 residues long. Trimming took 10 bases from V and 1 from J, leaving 19 bases between them. Looked up from germline, CDR1 is PRHDT and CDR2 is FYEKMQ (reference sequence). The CDR3 nucleotides read TGTGCCACAAGCTTAGAGTCAAATAAGAACACTGAAGCTTTCTTT. This sequence encodes CATSLESNKNTEAFF.

This clonotype was observed a handful of times. The chain carries TRBV20-1 and TRBJ1-6, with 12 nucleotides matching TRBD1. Per germline, CDR1 DFQATT and CDR2 SNEGSKA (reference sequence). V trimming: 0 bases; J trimming: 8 bases; junction bases outside the gene matches: 14. This CDR3 spans 19 amino acids. Here the CDR3 reads CSARDLGQGARIGYSPLHF. CDR3 in DNA: TGCAGTGCTAGAGATCTGGGACAGGGGGCCCGTATAGGTTATTCACCCCTCCACTTT.

This clonotype was recorded a few times. The V call is TRBV6-1, the J call TRBJ2-5; 7 nucleotides align to TRBD2. Germline V CDR1 and CDR2: MNHNS, SASEGT. With 8 bases clipped from V and 5 bases from J, the junction kept 11 bases outside the gene matches. CDR3 length: 14 residues. In DNA form, the CDR3 reads TGTGCCAGCCGCAGACTAGCTTTTGGGGAGACCCAGTACTTC. Residues: CASRRLAFGETQYF.

This clonotype was detected ten times or more. V is TRBV27 and J is TRBJ2-7; 9 bases are a match to TRBD1. J gave up 5 bases and V 5 bases, and 7 bases lay outside the gene matches. CDR3 length equals 14 residues. Germline V gives CDR1 MNHEY, CDR2 SMNVEV (reference sequence). CDR3 in DNA: TGTGCCAGCAGTAGGGGACAGGGAACCCACGAGCAGTACTTC. Translation: CASSRGQGTHEQYF.

The rearrangement joins TRBV6-1 to TRBJ1-2; D not resolved. The CDR3 spans 13 residues. The germline V gene has CDR1 MNHNS and CDR2 SASEGT. V was clipped by 3 bases and J by 6 bases, with 11 bases between them. The CDR3 protein is CASSDLLGNGYTF. For the CDR3, the DNA is TGTGCCAGCAGTGATCTACTAGGCAATGGCTACACCTTC.

This sequence joins TRBV7-9 and TRBJ2-5, with TRBD2 matching 14 bases. Germline loops: CDR1 SEHNR, CDR2 FQNEAQ (reference sequence). The CDR3 sequence is 17 residues long. Trimming cost V 5 bases and J 3 bases; bases outside gene matches: 8. CDR3 amino acids: CASSPGLAGALEETQYF. In DNA form, the CDR3 reads TGTGCCAGCAGCCCGGGACTAGCGGGGGCCTTAGAAGAGACCCAGTACTTC.

This clonotype was picked up many times. V and J are TRBV4-1 and TRBJ2-1; D gene unclear. The germline gives CDR1 MGHRA, CDR2 YSYEKL. The CDR3 consists of 14 residues. V gave up 1 base and J gave up 5 bases, with 9 bases separating them. CDR3 sequence reads: CASSQVATDNEQFF. CDR3 sequence (DNA): TGCGCCAGCAGCCAAGTGGCGACGGACAATGAGCAGTTCTTC.

This clonotype has more than one count but fewer than ten. The chain links TRBV9 to TRBJ2-3, with 9 positions matching TRBD2. With V trimmed by 0 bases and J by 0 bases, 5 bases remained unmatched. Per the germline V gene, CDR1 is SGDLS and CDR2 is YYNGEE. This CDR3 has 17 residues. Here the CDR3 DNA reads TGTGCCAGCAGCGTAGGATCTAGCGGGATGAGCACAGATACGCAGTATTTT. It translates to CASSVGSSGMSTDTQYF. The full variable domain, in which reference TRBV9 and TRBJ2-3 provide the parts outside the CDR3, is DSGVTQTPKHLITATGQRVTLRCSPRSGDLSVYWYQQSLDQGLQFLIQYYNGEERAKGNILERFSAQQFPDLHSELNLSSLELGDSALYFCASSVGSSGMSTDTQYFGPGTRLTVL.

In its sample, this clonotype was seen many times. The rearrangement joins TRBV5-6 to TRBJ2-7, with D perhaps TRBD2 (6 bases). Trimming cost V 4 bases and J 3 bases, with 11 bases left between them. Germline CDR1 SGHDT, CDR2 YYEEEE. This CDR3 contains 13 residues. In nucleotides, the CDR3 is TGTGCCAGCAGCCCGGTGGAGGGCTACGAGCAGTACTTC. This codes for CASSPVEGYEQYF.